The 26 T cell receptor beta chains given below trace back to one sample, sequenced in a study of T-cell memory formation after mild COVID-19. A single record per CDR3 protein comes from TCRdb applying MiXCR to the 5' RACE reads. The sample holds fewer than 350,000 distinct CDR3 sequences; roughly 8.2% are singletons and the top ten take about 20%. The sample consisted of PBMCs or a T cell subset sorted from them (not recorded which). The receptors here all came from a man between 18 and 35 years old who had mild COVID-19 (a few samples of this study predate the infection). Cell type and time point are not known.

The chain employs TRBV7-2 and TRBJ1-2, with 10 bases aligning to TRBD1. The ends lost 5 bases at V and 3 bases at J; junction bases unmatched: 3. The CDR3 spans 14 residues. Germline assignment: CDR1 SGHTA and CDR2 FQGNSA. This CDR3 reads CASSATGGDYGYTF. The CDR3 coding sequence is TGTGCCAGCAGCGCGACAGGGGGCGACTATGGCTACACCTTC.

This clonotype came up many times. This chain connects TRBV7-2 to TRBJ2-1, with TRBD2 matching 7 bases. CDR3 length: 14 amino acids. CDR1 and CDR2 (germline): SGHTA, FQGNSA. V lost 5 bases to trimming and J lost 2 bases; unmatched junction nucleotides: 3. The CDR3, as DNA: TGTGCCAGCAGCCGAAGCGGGGCCTACAATGAGCAGTTCTTC. Translating gives CASSRSGAYNEQFF.

J is TRBJ1-3 and V is TRBV20-1; D call uncertain. With 0 bases removed from V and 7 bases from J, the gap between germline ends came to 13 bases. In germline, CDR1 is DFQATT, CDR2 SNEGSKA (reference sequence). This CDR3 region has 14 residues. Here the CDR3 reads CSARDRMFGNTIYF. The CDR3 nucleotides read TGCAGTGCTAGAGATCGAATGTTCGGGAACACCATATATTTT.

The chain carries TRBV7-9 and TRBJ2-6; the match to TRBD1 covers 7 bases. Trimming cost V 3 bases and J 2 bases; bases outside gene matches: 13. The CDR3 length is 19 residues. CDR1 and CDR2 (germline): SEHNR, FQNEAQ (reference sequence). The CDR3 here is CASSFRPRQGWAGANVLTF. The CDR3 coding sequence is TGTGCCAGCAGCTTTCGGCCACGACAGGGATGGGCTGGGGCCAACGTCCTGACTTTC.

This clonotype appeared many times. This chain links TRBV4-1 with TRBJ2-1; D tentatively reads TRBD1 or TRBD2 (5 bases each). V was shortened by 3 bases and J by 5 bases, with 17 bases between the two germline ends. The CDR3 is made up of 16 amino acids. Germline V gene lookup returns CDR1 MGHRA and CDR2 YSYEKL. The CDR3, as DNA: TGCGCCAGCAGCCACCCCACCGGGGCCTCAGACAATGAGCAGTTCTTC. Translating it yields CASSHPTGASDNEQFF.

At least ten counts were recorded for this clonotype. V usage is TRBV7-3 and J usage is TRBJ2-1; no definite D call. CDR1 SGHTA and CDR2 FQGTGA come from the germline V gene. Trimming pared 3 bases from V and 2 bases from J, leaving 14 bases between. The CDR3 has 16 amino acids. CDR3 amino acids: CASSFRTNPPYNEQFF. The CDR3 coding sequence is TGTGCCAGCAGCTTTAGGACGAACCCCCCCTACAATGAGCAGTTCTTC.

This clonotype was observed a few times. The genes are TRBV5-1 and TRBJ1-1; tentatively, D is TRBD1 (5 bases). CDR1 SGHRS and CDR2 YFSETQ come from the germline V gene. V lost 7 bases to trimming and J lost 1 base, with 23 bases between them. The CDR3 covers 17 residues. CDR3 coding DNA: TGCGCCAGCCTAAGAGGGGACTGGGACTACGAGAACACTGAAGCTTTCTTT. Protein product: CASLRGDWDYENTEAFF.

This clonotype was picked up a small number of times. The chain links TRBV7-9 to TRBJ1-2, with a tentative D call TRBD1 (6 bases). The germline V gene has CDR1 SEHNR and CDR2 FQNEAQ (reference sequence). V was cut by 5 bases and J by 4 bases, with 11 bases left in between. This CDR3 region has 13 residues. The CDR3 spells CASSPGHAYGYTF. The CDR3, as DNA: TGTGCCAGCAGCCCGGGACACGCCTATGGCTACACCTTC.

The chain carries TRBV19 and TRBJ1-1, with 7 bases matching TRBD1. The ends lost 6 bases at V and 2 bases at J; junction bases unmatched: 6. Per the germline V gene, CDR1 is LNHDA and CDR2 is SQIVND (reference sequence). The CDR3 covers 14 residues. The CDR3 bases are TGTGCCAGTAGGCGCGGGACAGTTAACACTGAAGCTTTCTTT. It translates to CASRRGTVNTEAFF.

This clonotype was counted a few times. This sequence joins TRBV27 and TRBJ2-3; unclear D gene. The CDR3 is 14 amino acids. CDR1 and CDR2 from the germline V gene are MNHEY and SMNVEV (reference sequence). V gave up 7 bases and J gave up 4 bases, with 15 bases separating them. CDR3 sequence: CASTPGSVPDTQYF. In DNA, the CDR3 is TGTGCCAGCACACCGGGCAGCGTCCCAGATACGCAGTATTTT.

The chain uses TRBV10-3 and TRBJ2-7; either TRBD1 or TRBD2 may fit D (5 bases each). The length of the CDR3 is 17 residues. In germline, CDR1 is ENHRY, CDR2 SYGVKD. V dropped 0 bases and J dropped 6 bases, with 21 bases sitting between them. CDR3 coding DNA: TGTGCCATCAGTGAGTCCTTGAGGGGCATAGGGGAAAGCGAGCAGTACGTC. Translating it yields CAISESLRGIGESEQYV.

This clonotype was counted ten times or more. The chain is built from TRBV5-1 and TRBJ2-3; 9 bases align to TRBD2. The CDR3 length is 16 residues. CDR1 is SGHRS and CDR2 is YFSETQ in the germline V gene. After removal of 0 bases from V and 3 bases from J, the junction contained 5 bases not matched to a gene. This CDR3 is CASSLDPGLATDTQYF. The CDR3 coding sequence is TGCGCCAGCAGCTTGGATCCGGGACTAGCAACAGATACGCAGTATTTT. Full variable domain (remainder filled in from reference TRBV5-1 and TRBJ2-3): KAGVTQTPRYLIKTRGQQVTLSCSPISGHRSVSWYQQTPGQGLQFLFEYFSETQRNKGNFPGRFSGRQFSNSRSEMNVSTLELGDSALYLCASSLDPGLATDTQYFGPGTRLTVL.

This clonotype occurred many times. The chain uses TRBV7-2 and TRBJ2-2; no reliable D call. The CDR3 contains 11 residues. CDR1 SGHTA and CDR2 FQGNSA come from the germline V gene. The ends were cut back, 5 bases at V and 4 bases at J, with 2 bases in the middle. CDR3 in DNA: TGTGCCAGCAGCACCACCGGGGAGCTGTTTTTT. Its protein is CASSTTGELFF.

This clonotype appeared many times. The chain links TRBV6-6 to TRBJ2-7, with a tentative D call TRBD2 (5 bases). The germline V and J ends were trimmed by 6 bases and 5 bases, with 11 bases remaining between them. The CDR3 spans 12 residues. From germline, CDR1 is MNHNY and CDR2 SVGAGI (reference sequence). The CDR3 reads CASSPDGDEQYF. The DNA for the CDR3 is TGTGCCAGCAGCCCGGACGGGGACGAGCAGTACTTC.

Ten or more counts support this clonotype. The chain links TRBV28 to TRBJ2-7; TRBD1 is a possible D gene (5 bases). CDR1 is MDHEN and CDR2 is SYDVKM in the germline V gene. V was shortened by 6 bases and J by 4 bases, with 10 bases between the two germline ends. The CDR3 length is 12 residues. The CDR3 nucleotides read TGTGCCAGCAGCCGTCGACAGTACGAGCAGTACGTC. Amino acid sequence: CASSRRQYEQYV.

There are a few counts of this clonotype. The V and J genes are TRBV7-9 and TRBJ1-2, with a weak D call TRBD1 (6 bases). The CDR3 contains 13 residues. V lost 5 bases to trimming and J lost 13 bases, with 20 bases between them. The V gene's germline CDR1 is SEHNR and CDR2 FQNEAQ (reference sequence). The CDR3 region is CASSRPEGTQSTF. The CDR3, as DNA: TGTGCCAGCAGCCGCCCCGAGGGGACACAAAGCACCTTC.

This clonotype was observed at least ten times. The V call is TRBV28, the J call TRBJ1-1; TRBD1 is a possible D gene (5 bases). CDR1 is MDHEN, CDR2 SYDVKM, per germline. V shed 5 bases and J shed 8 bases, with 21 bases lying between them. The CDR3 extends over 15 amino acids. CDR3 region: CASSDPHGHTTEAFF. The CDR3 region has the DNA TGTGCCAGCAGTGACCCCCACGGACACACAACAGAAGCTTTCTTT.

The rearrangement links TRBV7-2 to TRBJ2-2; D is perhaps TRBD2 (5 bases). V lost 5 bases, J lost 7 bases, and 23 bases lay in between. Germline V lookup: CDR1 SGHTA, CDR2 FQGNSA. The CDR3 sequence is 17 residues long. CDR3 sequence: CASSPPLRRRTVGELFF. In DNA, the CDR3 is TGTGCCAGCAGCCCCCCCCTCAGGAGGCGCACGGTCGGGGAGCTGTTTTTT.

In its sample, this clonotype was seen many times. This chain links TRBV7-2 with TRBJ2-1; TRBD2 matches at 10 bases. J gave up 1 base and V 4 bases, and 4 bases lay outside the gene matches. Germline CDR1 and CDR2: SGHTA and FQGNSA. CDR3 length: 16 amino acids. CDR3 region: CASSSVAGGSYNEQFF. The CDR3 region has the DNA TGTGCCAGCAGCTCGGTAGCGGGGGGTTCCTACAATGAGCAGTTCTTC.

This clonotype occurred a few times. The V and J genes are TRBV29-1 and TRBJ2-2, with no clear D. The germline V gene has CDR1 SQVTM and CDR2 ANQGSEA. Deletions cut 7 bases from V and 2 bases from J, with 11 bases between. CDR3 length: 13 residues. In DNA form, the CDR3 reads TGCAGCGCTCGCACCCAAAACACCGGGGAGCTGTTTTTT. Protein sequence: CSARTQNTGELFF.

The chain employs TRBV11-3 and TRBJ2-3; D not certain. Germline loops: CDR1 SGHNT, CDR2 YENEEA. The CDR3 has 14 amino acids. V lost 3 bases, J lost 2 bases, and 9 bases lay in between. The CDR3, as DNA: TGTGCCAGCAGCTTGGGATACTACACAGATACGCAGTATTTT. Translated, it gives CASSLGYYTDTQYF. Using reference TRBV11-3 and TRBJ2-3 for the parts outside the CDR3, the full variable domain is EAGVVQSPRYKIIEKKQPVAFWCNPISGHNTLYWYLQNLGQGPELLIRYENEEAVDDSQLPKDRFSAERLKGVDSTLKIQPAELGDSAVYLCASSLGYYTDTQYFGPGTRLTVL.

The chain combines TRBV4-1 with TRBJ1-1; D call uncertain. The V end was cut by 0 bases, the J end by 3 bases, with 5 bases between. The length of the CDR3 is 13 residues. Germline V CDR1 and CDR2: MGHRA, YSYEKL. The CDR3 coding sequence is TGCGCCAGCAGCCAAGATCACTACACTGAAGCTTTCTTT. The encoded protein is CASSQDHYTEAFF.

The chain carries TRBV5-1 and TRBJ2-3; TRBD2 agrees at 9 bases. V dropped 4 bases and J dropped 8; count of bases not matched to a gene: 14. The CDR3 loop spans 16 amino acids. CDR1 is SGHRS and CDR2 is YFSETQ in the germline V gene. The CDR3 here is CASSPRVAGDHGTQYF. CDR3 coding DNA: TGCGCCAGCAGCCCCCGTGTAGCGGGGGACCACGGTACGCAGTATTTT.

This clonotype was counted only a few times. The V and J genes are TRBV5-1 and TRBJ2-3; 9 bases are a match to TRBD1. Germline CDR1 is SGHRS and CDR2 is YFSETQ. The CDR3 totals 16 residues. V trimming: 2 bases; J trimming: 1 base; junction bases outside the gene matches: 5. The CDR3 DNA sequence: TGCGCCAGCAGCTTACAGGGGGCCGGGGGCACAGATACGCAGTATTTT. This translates into CASSLQGAGGTDTQYF.

The rearrangement joins TRBV7-9 to TRBJ1-1; 7 nucleotides match TRBD1. V was pared by 1 base and J by 1 base, with 3 bases of the junction left unmatched. The CDR3 runs to 15 residues. Germline V CDR1 and CDR2: SEHNR, FQNEAQ (reference sequence). In DNA form, the CDR3 reads TGTGCCAGCAGCTTAGGACAGGGCGGGAACACTGAAGCTTTCTTT. It yields the protein CASSLGQGGNTEAFF.

This clonotype showed up just a few times. V and J are TRBV6-5 and TRBJ1-3; D remains unclear. V shed 5 bases and J shed 0 bases, with 11 bases lying between them. This CDR3 has 15 amino acids. The V gene's germline CDR1 is MNHEY and CDR2 SVGAGI. CDR3 protein: CASSRRRPSGNTIYF. CDR3 coding DNA: TGTGCCAGCAGTCGCCGGCGCCCCTCTGGAAACACCATATATTTT.